Sequencing of this T cell receptor beta chain was carried out in a study of Tregs in tolerant kidney transplant recipients (dated by TCRdb to the late 2010s). Describing the broader study: Related donors were used in the transplants with nonmyeloablative bone marrow transplantation, and mixed chimerism was transient in the human trials. The study applied TCRbeta sequencing to find donor-specific regulatory T cells before combined kidney and bone marrow transplantation and then followed those same cells after transplant.

Broad study findings and their caveats: Biological reproducibility was not directly addressed, though technical replication error appeared minimal. For some patients, the PCR primers changed as time went on, which meant samples from those patients could not be compared with one another at the nucleotide level. Donor-specific Treg expansion was found to exceed global Treg expansion in tolerant patients, suggesting antigen-driven rather than nonspecific expansion. Expanding Tregs with activated donor B cells appeared to identify the most biologically relevant and donor-specific TCRbeta repertoire. The study was constrained by small patient numbers, and validation of the findings is required in larger populations and under other immunosuppression protocols.

For TCRbeta CDR3 sequencing, genomic DNA was extracted from sorted cells using the QIAGEN DNeasy Blood and Tissue Kit. Through immunoSEQ, high-throughput TCRbeta CDR3 sequencing was done commercially, including PCR amplification with internal controls and bias correction. On the study's bioinformatics: Unique productive TCRbeta sequences were defined by CDR3 nucleotide sequence where primers matched, and otherwise by CDR3 amino acid sequence together with Vbeta and Jbeta genes. Sorting error was corrected by removing sequences shared between sorted populations at a frequency ratio of 2:1 or less, and the remaining shared sequences were assigned to the higher population. Sequences were defined as donor-reactive when expanded at least 5-fold in CFSE-low cells versus unstimulated cells and present at a frequency of at least 0.01% in CFSE-low cells. Jensen-Shannon divergence calculated on the top 100 TCRbeta sequences ranked by frequency was used to measure repertoire divergence. For samples with multiple sequencing runs, sorting error was corrected in each run separately before the runs were combined. Not all clones reach the TCRdb copy of this immuneACCESS table, which keeps in-frame sequences only. Checked studies attribute under half of the gap to unresolved V genes and leave the rest unexplained. V and J calls and clone size are as listed in that table; D and trimming were resolved from the DNA. The sample profile shows about 110,000 clones; 90% of them were found once. The top ten clones comprise 0.34% of the sample.

The time point label on this specimen signifies: blood sample drawn before combined kidney and bone marrow transplant. Unstimulated Tregs (CD4+CD25+CD127-), CD4+ non-Tregs (CD4+CD25-), CD4 and CD8 cells were FACS-sorted from thawed PBMCs. The patients were a handful of recipients of combined kidney and bone marrow transplants from the ITN036ST trial, and samples were available only for these trial subjects. Healthy control blood was processed to PBMCs by Ficoll density gradient and cryopreserved, and patient PBMCs were collected before and after transplant. Comments on this clone: Its antigen is not yet known. Base qualities were left out, and no much larger clone turns up one base away.

V trim: 6 bases; J trim: 5 bases; unmatched bases: 14. The CDR3 sequence holds 16 residues, the cysteine and phenylalanine included. Just CDR3 DNA is preserved here, 48 bases in frame from base 1. Via the germline V gene (reference sequence), CDR1 is LNHDA and CDR2 SQIVND. The sequenced sample was CD4+ T cells from blood, obtained before the transplant. This TCR derives from a human donor who received a combined kidney and bone marrow transplant. The V and J genes are TRBV19 and TRBJ1-1, with 8 bases in between that match TRBD1. CDR3 reads: CASRPIPRTGRTEAFF. Here is the DNA: TGTGCCAGTAGACCAATCCCAAGGACAGGGAGAACTGAAGCTTTCTTT. With the portions outside the CDR3 filled from the reference TRBV19 and TRBJ1-1 genes, the complete variable region becomes DGGITQSPKYLFRKEGQNVTLSCEQNLNHDAMYWYRQDPGQGLRLIYYSQIVNDFQKGDIAEGYSVSREKKESFPLTVTSAQKNPTAFYLCASRPIPRTGRTEAFFGQGTRLTVV.